Below, 2 T cell receptor beta chains from the same sample are listed, as sequenced in a study of cytomegalovirus exposure and HLA in healthy donors. In the PCR, 60 Vbeta and 13 Jbeta primers were used. Assay: immunoSEQ multiplex PCR; the TCRdb copy retains only in-frame clones and omits some. The sample lists about 160,000 clones, approximately 77% occurring once. Material: PBMCs. These receptors were collected from a man in his forties or fifties in good health and CMV-seropositive.

The V gene is TRBV11-3, the J gene TRBJ2-2; D is unclear. CDR1 SGHNT and CDR2 YENEEA come from the germline V gene. The CDR3 totals 14 residues. V lost 1 base to trimming and J lost 4 bases, with 7 bases between them. The CDR3 is CASSLVSRTGELFF. The CDR3 bases are TGTGCCAGCAGCTTAGTGTCCCGCACCGGGGAGCTGTTTTTT.

The J gene is TRBJ1-2, the V gene TRBV6-1, with 12 positions matching TRBD1. The CDR3 loop spans 13 amino acids. Trimming cost V 10 bases and J 11 bases; bases outside gene matches: 11. Germline V gives CDR1 MNHNS, CDR2 SASEGT. The chain's CDR3 is CATDGTGGRFYTF. CDR3 coding DNA: TGTGCCACCGACGGGACAGGGGGCCGCTTTTACACCTTC.